Listed below are T cell receptor beta chains from one sample, sequenced in a study of cytomegalovirus exposure and HLA in healthy donors. TCRdb's table, derived via immunoSEQ multiplex PCR, lists solely in-frame clones and lacks some. This sample has 75,000 to 90,000 clones, with roughly 94% found just once. Sequenced input: PBMCs. These receptors were obtained from a woman aged 18-35 years in good health and CMV-seronegative. Each CDR3 is given with its conserved first and last residue. The order of the fields is CDR3 protein, CDR3 DNA, J gene, D gene, clone size, V gene. D genes are given only for firm matches. Clone size is not always given. Where it is, it says once, few, many or a class for expanded clones.

CASSSEDNEQFF,TGTGCCAGCAGCTCTGAGGACAATGAGCAGTTCTTC,TRBJ2-1,.,.,TRBV7-9
CAISGTQGISGNTIYF,TGTGCCATCAGTGGGACCCAGGGAATCTCTGGAAACACCATATATTTT,TRBJ1-3,.,.,TRBV10-3
CASSLAGGGYYNEQFF,TGTGCCAGCAGCTTAGCAGGCGGGGGGTACTACAATGAGCAGTTCTTC,TRBJ2-1,TRBD2,.,TRBV11-3
CASSENWDSGEQYF,TGTGCCAGCAGTGAAAATTGGGACTCGGGCGAGCAGTACTTC,TRBJ2-7,.,.,TRBV2
CASSFLRRLHSGNTIYF,TGTGCCAGCAGCTTCTTGAGGAGGCTGCACTCTGGAAACACCATATATTTT,TRBJ1-3,.,.,TRBV5-6
CASSVAPGPYNEQFF,TGTGCCAGCAGCGTAGCTCCAGGGCCCTACAATGAGCAGTTCTTC,TRBJ2-1,.,.,TRBV9
CASSPAVGSFNEQFF,TGCGCCAGCAGCCCCGCTGTGGGGAGCTTCAATGAGCAGTTCTTC,TRBJ2-1,.,.,TRBV4-3
CASSSQGGSTDTQYF,TGTGCCAGCAGCTCCCAGGGAGGGAGCACAGATACGCAGTATTTT,TRBJ2-3,TRBD2,.,TRBV7-9
CASSHRSKGNTGELFF,TGCGCCAGCAGCCACAGGTCGAAAGGGAACACCGGGGAGCTGTTTTTT,TRBJ2-2,.,.,TRBV4-1
CASSQQMNTEAFF,TGTGCCAGCAGCCAGCAGATGAACACTGAAGCTTTCTTT,TRBJ1-1,.,.,TRBV14
CASSPLPRTGELFF,TGCGCCAGCAGCCCACTCCCGCGAACCGGGGAGCTGTTTTTT,TRBJ2-2,.,.,TRBV4-1
CASSSSWGLAYEQYF,TGTGCCAGCAGTTCGTCGTGGGGGCTGGCCTACGAGCAGTACTTC,TRBJ2-7,.,.,TRBV28
CASSSGRKDTEAFF,TGTGCCAGCAGCTCCGGGAGGAAGGACACTGAAGCTTTCTTT,TRBJ1-1,.,.,TRBV7-2
CASSGGTPHVETQYF,TGCGCCAGCAGTGGCGGGACTCCCCATGTGGAGACCCAGTACTTC,TRBJ2-5,.,.,TRBV10-2
CASRLLGGFQTEAFF,TGTGCCAGCAGATTACTGGGGGGGTTCCAAACTGAAGCTTTCTTT,TRBJ1-1,.,.,TRBV28
CASRRDRGLNTEAFF,TGTGCCAGCAGACGGGACAGGGGGCTGAACACTGAAGCTTTCTTT,TRBJ1-1,TRBD1,.,TRBV7-6
CASKRHMNTEAFF,TGCGCCAGCAAAAGACATATGAACACTGAAGCTTTCTTT,TRBJ1-1,.,.,TRBV10-1
CASSLWGTGDFYQPQHF,TGTGCCAGCAGCTTGTGGGGGACAGGGGATTTTTATCAGCCCCAGCATTTT,TRBJ1-5,TRBD1,.,TRBV5-6
CASRGGRGHLTSSYNSPLHF,TGTGCCAGCAGAGGGGGTCGGGGCCATCTGACGAGCTCCTATAATTCACCCCTCCACTTT,TRBJ1-6,.,.,TRBV2
CASSLVSGTDTQYF,TGTGCCAGCAGTTTGGTGAGCGGCACAGATACGCAGTATTTT,TRBJ2-3,.,.,TRBV28
CASSFDRDYEQYF,TGTGCCAGCAGTTTCGACAGAGACTACGAGCAGTACTTC,TRBJ2-7,.,few,TRBV27
CASSFLAGVIDNEQFF,TGTGCCAGTAGTTTCCTAGCGGGAGTAATAGACAATGAGCAGTTCTTC,TRBJ2-1,TRBD2,.,TRBV19
CASSLLGLDAAEQFF,TGTGCCAGCAGTTTATTAGGCCTAGATGCGGCTGAGCAGTTCTTC,TRBJ2-1,.,.,TRBV27
CASSSDPSGGHGYTF,TGTGCCAGCAGCTCGGACCCTTCAGGAGGGCATGGCTACACCTTC,TRBJ1-2,.,.,TRBV7-2
CASSPQVGENGYTF,TGTGCCAGCTCACCACAAGTAGGAGAAAATGGCTACACCTTC,TRBJ1-2,.,.,TRBV18
CASSFPSGEQYF,TGTGCCAGCAGTTTCCCCTCGGGCGAGCAGTACTTC,TRBJ2-7,.,.,TRBV27
CASSSAIRTGRVGSPLHF,TGTGCCAGCAGCTCCGCAATTCGGACAGGGAGGGTGGGGTCACCCCTCCACTTT,TRBJ1-6,TRBD1,.,TRBV7-8
CASSLGGRNYEQYF,TGTGCCAGCAGCTTGGGAGGGAGGAACTACGAGCAGTACTTC,TRBJ2-7,.,.,TRBV5-5
CASSTPWAEDTEAFF,TGTGCCAGTAGTACCCCCTGGGCGGAGGACACTGAAGCTTTCTTT,TRBJ1-1,.,.,TRBV19
CASSYWDRSNQETQYF,TGTGCCAGCAGCTACTGGGACAGGAGCAACCAAGAGACCCAGTACTTC,TRBJ2-5,TRBD1,.,TRBV7-2
CASSLGFGVGIEGQPQHF,TGTGCCAGCAGCTTGGGGTTCGGGGTCGGGATAGAGGGCCAGCCCCAGCATTTT,TRBJ1-5,.,.,TRBV5-5
CASRGTGLQPQHF,TGTGCCAGCAGGGGAACAGGGCTTCAGCCCCAGCATTTT,TRBJ1-5,.,.,TRBV25-1
CASGGRGAETQYF,TGTGCCAGCGGCGGGAGAGGGGCAGAGACCCAGTACTTC,TRBJ2-5,TRBD2,.,TRBV19
CASGLVVGGAPYEQYF,TGTGCTAGTGGTTTGGTAGTGGGGGGGGCCCCCTACGAGCAGTACTTC,TRBJ2-7,.,.,TRBV12-5
CATSPAGTAGIQYF,TGTGCCACCAGCCCGGCGGGAACCGCGGGCATTCAGTACTTC,TRBJ2-4,.,.,TRBV15